The 23 T cell receptor beta chains given below trace back to one sample, sequenced in a study of T-cell reconstitution after alpha-beta-depleted transplantation in children. Unique molecular identifiers were used in preparing the TCRbeta library. TCRdb ran MiXCR on the PCR reads and lists one entry per CDR3 protein. The sample consists of about 640,000 distinct CDR3 sequences, 10% to 15% of them appearing once. The specimen comprised PBMCs, mostly from graft donor cells, sampled 360 days after TCRalphabeta/CD19-depleted stem cell transplant. Receptors were obtained from a male patient under 18 who had a stem cell transplant for acute myeloid leukemia, so the T cells may come from the graft donor.

The V call is TRBV28, the J call TRBJ1-1; a weak D match, TRBD1 (6 bases). This CDR3 has 16 amino acids. The V gene lost 4 bases and the J gene lost 2 bases, with 17 bases spanning the gap. Germline values: CDR1 MDHEN, CDR2 SYDVKM. DNA of the CDR3: TGTGCCAGCAGTTCCCCAGGGGACGTCTTCAACACTGAAGCTTTCTTT. Translating gives CASSSPGDVFNTEAFF.

This clonotype occurred many times. The J gene is TRBJ2-1, the V gene TRBV29-1, with a weak D call TRBD1 (6 bases). Germline-derived CDR1 and CDR2 are SQVTM and ANQGSEA. The CDR3 has 13 amino acids. V was shortened by 7 bases and J by 7 bases, with 17 bases between the two germline ends. The CDR3 spells CSAPNRARNEQFF. In DNA, the CDR3 is TGCAGCGCCCCGAACAGGGCTAGGAATGAGCAGTTCTTC.

This clonotype was counted ten times or more. V gene TRBV7-9 combines with J gene TRBJ2-1, with 7 bases fitting TRBD2. Germline V lookup: CDR1 SEHNR, CDR2 FQNEAQ (reference sequence). The CDR3 runs 15 residues. J lost 5 bases, V lost 4 bases, and 8 bases had no gene match. This CDR3 is CASSSRGRADNEQFF. Here the CDR3 DNA reads TGTGCCAGCAGCTCCCGCGGGAGAGCGGACAATGAGCAGTTCTTC.

This chain joins TRBV29-1 and TRBJ1-1; 10 bases map to TRBD1. The germline V gene has CDR1 SQVTM and CDR2 ANQGSEA. This CDR3 spans 14 amino acids. Germline trimming cut 2 bases from V and 8 bases from J; bases unmatched to any gene: 8. This CDR3 reads CSVEPRDRGFEAFF. CDR3 in DNA: TGCAGCGTTGAACCCCGGGACAGGGGTTTCGAAGCTTTCTTT.

This clonotype was recorded at least ten times. The chain recombines TRBV20-1 with TRBJ2-6; D perhaps matches TRBD1 (6 bases). V shed 3 bases and J shed 13 bases, with 19 bases lying between them. Germline V CDR1 and CDR2: DFQATT, SNEGSKA (reference sequence). This CDR3 region has 14 residues. The CDR3 sequence is CSARGRQANYVLTF. DNA for the CDR3: TGCAGTGCTAGGGGACGACAGGCTAATTATGTCCTGACTTTC.

This clonotype has more than one count but fewer than ten. V gene TRBV28 combines with J gene TRBJ2-1, with D possibly TRBD2 on 6 matching bases. Germline V lookup: CDR1 MDHEN, CDR2 SYDVKM. The V gene lost 3 bases and the J gene lost 2 bases, with 11 bases spanning the gap. The CDR3 sequence is 15 residues long. The CDR3 DNA sequence: TGTGCCAGCAGTTTTCCAGCGGGTGCCTACAATGAGCAGTTCTTC. It is translated as CASSFPAGAYNEQFF.

There are many counts of this clonotype. CDR3 sequence reads: CASYTPSSTDTQYF. The CDR3 DNA is TGTGCCAGCTACACTCCTTCTAGCACAGATACGCAGTATTTT. V gene TRBV28 combines with J gene TRBJ2-3; D gene ambiguous. V lost 8 bases and J lost 0, with 12 bases in between. The CDR3 loop spans 14 amino acids. The germline V gene has CDR1 MDHEN and CDR2 SYDVKM.

This chain joins TRBV18 and TRBJ2-1; 7 nucleotides agree with TRBD2. The CDR3 covers 14 residues. Trimming at V came to 3 bases and at J to 7 bases, leaving 6 bases not matched to a gene. Germline values: CDR1 KGHSH, CDR2 LQKENI. Here the CDR3 DNA reads TGTGCCAGCTCACCTACGACTAGCATAAATGAGCAGTTCTTC. This translates into CASSPTTSINEQFF.

This clonotype was observed a few times. The chain carries TRBV24-1 and TRBJ2-1, with 8 nucleotides matching TRBD2. CDR1 is KGHDR and CDR2 is SFDVKD in the germline V gene. The CDR3 loop spans 16 amino acids. The junction had 6 bases not matched to a gene; V was cut back by 4 bases and J by 2 bases. CDR3 sequence (DNA): TGTGCCACCAGTGACCCAAGCGGGAGCCCCTACAATGAGCAGTTCTTC. It specifies CATSDPSGSPYNEQFF.

This clonotype came up a few times. The chain joins TRBV6-1 to TRBJ1-4; the D gene is possibly TRBD1 (6 bases). The CDR3 has 16 amino acids. CDR1 is MNHNS, CDR2 SASEGT, per germline. V dropped 7 bases and J dropped 0 bases, with 15 bases sitting between them. The CDR3 region has the DNA TGTGCCAGCACCCTTAAAGGGGGGACAACTAATGAAAAACTGTTTTTT. The encoded protein is CASTLKGGTTNEKLFF.

The V call is TRBV9, the J call TRBJ2-3; D unclear. V was trimmed by 1 base and J by 6 bases, leaving 9 bases between them. In germline, CDR1 is SGDLS, CDR2 YYNGEE. This CDR3 comprises 13 residues. CDR3 sequence: CASSVYDIDTQYF. The CDR3 DNA reads TGTGCCAGCAGCGTATACGACATCGATACGCAGTATTTT.

This clonotype was picked up many times. The V and J genes are TRBV5-1 and TRBJ2-1; 9 nucleotides match TRBD1. CDR3 size: 14 residues. The J segment lost 16 bases and the V segment lost 7 bases, leaving 18 bases of the junction unmatched. Per germline, CDR1 SGHRS and CDR2 YFSETQ. CDR3 in amino acids: CASAPEQGALGGFF. The CDR3 DNA follows: TGCGCCAGCGCTCCTGAACAGGGGGCGCTGGGTGGATTCTTC. Looking up the rest from reference TRBV5-1 and TRBJ2-1 gives the full variable domain: KAGVTQTPRYLIKTRGQQVTLSCSPISGHRSVSWYQQTPGQGLQFLFEYFSETQRNKGNFPGRFSGRQFSNSRSEMNVSTLELGDSALYLCASAPEQGALGGFFGPGTRLTVL.

The V gene is TRBV5-1, the J gene TRBJ1-1; the D gene is possibly TRBD1 (6 bases). V was pared by 0 bases and J by 4 bases, with 19 bases between. Germline assignment: CDR1 SGHRS and CDR2 YFSETQ. This CDR3 has 17 residues. The DNA of the CDR3 is TGCGCCAGCAGCTTGGTTTCGTTCGGGGGCGCGGGCACTGAAGCTTTCTTT. Protein product: CASSLVSFGGAGTEAFF.

The J gene is TRBJ2-3, the V gene TRBV18; no firm D call. The CDR3 length is 13 residues. The V and J ends lost 1 base and 4 bases respectively, with 6 bases between them. CDR1 and CDR2 from the germline V gene are KGHSH and LQKENI. The CDR3 here is CASSPLQADTQYF. CDR3 nucleotide sequence: TGTGCCAGCTCACCACTCCAGGCAGATACGCAGTATTTT.

The table lists this clonotype with a few counts. V usage is TRBV24-1 and J usage is TRBJ2-2, with unresolved D. The CDR3 totals 16 residues. The V gene's germline CDR1 is KGHDR and CDR2 SFDVKD. Trimming stripped 0 bases from V and 1 base from J, with 8 bases between. The DNA for the CDR3 is TGTGCCACCAGTGATTTGCGGCAAAAGAACACCGGGGAGCTGTTTTTT. It encodes CATSDLRQKNTGELFF.

V gene TRBV5-1 combines with J gene TRBJ1-1; D not certain. The CDR3 spans 15 residues. Per the germline V gene, CDR1 is SGHRS and CDR2 is YFSETQ. V was trimmed by 0 bases and J by 5 bases, leaving 14 bases between them. The CDR3 bases are TGCGCCAGCAGCTTGGGGATTATACGGTTTACTGAAGCTTTCTTT. This gives the protein CASSLGIIRFTEAFF.

V and J are TRBV6-2 or TRBV6-3 and TRBJ2-7; D remains ambiguous. The CDR3 covers 12 residues. The germline gives CDR1 MNHEY, CDR2 SVGEGT. V lost 8 bases, J lost 7 bases, and 15 bases lay in between. CDR3 bases: TGTGCCAGCGCAGACTCCGCAGGAGAGCAGTACTTC. Its translation is CASADSAGEQYF.

V usage is TRBV20-1 and J usage is TRBJ2-7; tentative D call: TRBD2 (5 bases). V dropped 0 bases and J dropped 0 bases, with 12 bases sitting between them. CDR3 length equals 15 residues. Germline V lookup: CDR1 DFQATT, CDR2 SNEGSKA (reference sequence). CDR3 amino acids: CSARDRRLASYEQYF. The CDR3 coding sequence is TGCAGTGCTAGAGATAGGAGGCTAGCCTCCTACGAGCAGTACTTC.

This clonotype was counted between two and nine times. V is TRBV15 and J is TRBJ2-3, with 9 bases fitting TRBD2. This CDR3 is 17 amino acids long. Germline lookup yields CDR1 LNHNV and CDR2 YYDKDF (reference sequence). Trimming cost V 4 bases and J 2 bases; bases outside gene matches: 10. CDR3 residues: CATSNSGSHPLTDTQYF. The CDR3 nucleotides read TGTGCCACCAGCAATAGCGGGAGTCATCCTCTCACAGATACGCAGTATTTT.

This clonotype was counted a few times. J is TRBJ2-1 and V is TRBV20-1; D may be TRBD1 or TRBD2 (5 bases each). There are 17 residues in the CDR3. Germline values: CDR1 DFQATT, CDR2 SNEGSKA (reference sequence). V lost 0 bases and J lost 0, with 15 bases in between. The CDR3 bases are TGCAGTGCTAGAGACCCCCGGGGACCCAGCTCCTACAATGAGCAGTTCTTC. Protein: CSARDPRGPSSYNEQFF.

This clonotype was observed many times. The V call is TRBV20-1, the J call TRBJ2-7, with a weak D call TRBD2 (6 bases). This CDR3 has 12 residues. Germline loops: CDR1 DFQATT, CDR2 SNEGSKA (reference sequence). CDR3 coding DNA: TGCATGGGAAGGGACTTGTCCTACGAGCAGTACTTC. It specifies CMGRDLSYEQYF.

This clonotype occurred a few times. Sequence at one end of the junction differs from germline and may be a read error. This rearrangement joins TRBV28 to TRBJ2-7; TRBD1 aligns across 8 bases. The CDR3 sequence is 16 residues long. Germline CDR1 MDHEN, CDR2 SYDVKM. CDR3 protein: CATSEEGRGHTYEQYF. In nucleotides, the CDR3 is TGTGCCACCAGTGAGGAGGGCAGGGGGCACACTTACGAGCAGTACTTC.

Concerning this clonotype: With a much larger clone just one base away, this may be a read error. The chain links TRBV28 to TRBJ2-1; 8 nucleotides align to TRBD2. CDR3 length: 12 amino acids. Germline-derived CDR1 and CDR2 are MDHEN and SYDVKM. Here the CDR3 reads CASGLPGLAQFF. CDR3 nucleotide sequence: TGTGCCAGCGGTTTACCCGGACTAGCCCAGTTCTTC.